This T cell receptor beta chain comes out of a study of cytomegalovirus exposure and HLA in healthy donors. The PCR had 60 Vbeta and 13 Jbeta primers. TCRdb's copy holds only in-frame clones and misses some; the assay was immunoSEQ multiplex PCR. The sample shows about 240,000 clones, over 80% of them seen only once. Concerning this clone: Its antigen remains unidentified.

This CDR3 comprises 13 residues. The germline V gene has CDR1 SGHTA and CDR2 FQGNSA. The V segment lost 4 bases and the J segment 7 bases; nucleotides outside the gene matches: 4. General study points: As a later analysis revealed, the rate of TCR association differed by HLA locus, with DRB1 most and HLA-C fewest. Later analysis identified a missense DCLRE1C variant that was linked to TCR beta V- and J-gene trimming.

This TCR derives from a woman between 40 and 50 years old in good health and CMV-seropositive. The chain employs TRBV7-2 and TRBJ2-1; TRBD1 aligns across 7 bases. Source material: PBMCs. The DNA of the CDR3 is TGTGCCAGCAGCTCCGGGACAGTTAATGAGCAGTTCTTC. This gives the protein CASSSGTVNEQFF.